Here is one TCR beta chain with its context. Different DNA sequences within this sample yield the same CDR3. This sample stems from a study of shared clonotypes between healthy human individuals. TCRdb keeps only in-frame clones here, not all; method: immunoSEQ multiplex PCR. Of around 2,000,000 clones detected, approximately 95% appear once; the ten largest clones hold more than 0.95%. In the naive CD8 group, cells lacked CD45RO and were positively selected for CCR7, so terminally differentiated effector memory CD45RA+ cells were left out. Trimming pared 0 bases from V and 5 bases from J, leaving 10 bases between. Germline V CDR1 and CDR2: ENHRY, SYGVKD. The CDR3 spans 14 residues.

The sample was naive CD8+ T cells sorted from blood. This chain links TRBV10-3 with TRBJ2-5, with D unresolved. The sequence came from a man aged 18 to 30 in good health. The CDR3 protein is CAISESGLGETQYF. The CDR3 nucleotides read TGTGCCATCAGTGAGTCGGGGTTAGGTGAGACCCAGTACTTC.